The 8 T cell receptor beta chains presented below share a single source sample, sequenced in a study of cytomegalovirus exposure and HLA in healthy donors (dated by TCRdb to about 2017). Library prep was done by the immunoSEQ multiplex PCR assay. For the multiplex PCR, a mixture combining 60 forward primers for TCR Vbeta segments and 13 reverse primers for TCR Jbeta segments was used. TCRdb retrieved this table from immuneACCESS and kept in-frame rearrangements only. Not all clones are present; in checked studies, unresolved V genes account for under half, and no reason is known for the remainder. The sample's clone listing holds approximately 140,000 clones. The biggest ten clones account for less than 3.5% of the sample. Sequenced: PBMCs. The receptors derive from a man between 35 and 55 years old in good health and CMV-seronegative.

The V and J genes are TRBV5-1 and TRBJ2-4; maybe TRBD2 (6 bases). The CDR3 covers 15 residues. Per the germline V gene, CDR1 is SGHRS and CDR2 is YFSETQ. Between the trimmed V and J ends, which lost 3 bases and 7 bases, there was a span of 17 bases. CDR3 sequence: CASSSPMGGGNIQYF. CDR3 DNA sequence: TGCGCCAGCAGCTCACCAATGGGGGGAGGTAACATTCAGTACTTC.

The J gene is TRBJ1-6, the V gene TRBV6-1; 8 positions match TRBD1. This CDR3 is built from 14 residues. J lost 8 bases, V lost 6 bases, and 6 bases had no gene match. In germline, CDR1 is MNHNS, CDR2 SASEGT. The CDR3 sequence: CASRGGQGDSPLHF. CDR3 coding DNA: TGTGCCAGCAGAGGAGGACAGGGTGATTCACCCCTCCACTTT.

The rearrangement uses TRBV15 and TRBJ2-1, with TRBD1 matching 10 bases. The length of the CDR3 is 14 residues. Per germline, CDR1 LNHNV and CDR2 YYDKDF (reference sequence). J lost 7 bases, V lost 3 bases, and 3 bases had no gene match. CDR3: CATSSDRGRNEQFF. DNA for the CDR3: TGTGCCACCAGCAGCGACAGGGGGCGGAATGAGCAGTTCTTC.

For this clone: The sample carries other DNA sequences with the same CDR3. The chain carries TRBV7-2 and TRBJ2-3; unclear D gene. The germline CDR1 and CDR2 sequences are SGHTA and FQGNSA. Trimming left V 5 bases short and J 0 bases short, with 9 bases between. The CDR3 is 14 amino acids. As DNA, the CDR3 is TGTGCCAGCAGCCCCTCCACTAGCACAGATACGCAGTATTTT. It codes for CASSPSTSTDTQYF.

The chain couples TRBV6-5 to TRBJ2-7; no reliable D call. The CDR3 spans 14 residues. Trimming stripped 0 bases from V and 0 bases from J, with 6 bases between. CDR1 and CDR2 (germline): MNHEY, SVGAGI. CDR3 sequence: CASSYSQSSYEQYF. CDR3 sequence (DNA): TGTGCCAGCAGTTACTCACAGTCCTCCTACGAGCAGTACTTC.

This sequence joins TRBV29-1 and TRBJ2-7, with D perhaps matching TRBD2 (5 bases). The CDR3 length is 12 residues. Germline loops: CDR1 SQVTM, CDR2 ANQGSEA. CDR3 nucleotides: TGCAGGCCGGAAGAGGGCTCCTACGAGCAGTACTTC. It is translated as CRPEEGSYEQYF.

The V and J genes are TRBV13 and TRBJ1-6, with TRBD1 matching 7 bases. Germline-derived CDR1 and CDR2 are PRHDT and FYEKMQ (reference sequence). The CDR3 is made up of 16 amino acids. The ends lost 3 bases at V and 5 bases at J; junction bases unmatched: 7. The CDR3 nucleotides read TGTGCCAGCAGCTTCAGGCGGACAGGTAATAATTCACCCCTCCACTTT. It yields the protein CASSFRRTGNNSPLHF. The full variable domain, in which reference TRBV13 and TRBJ1-6 provide the parts outside the CDR3, is AAGVIQSPRHLIKEKRETATLKCYPIPRHDTVYWYQQGPGQDPQFLISFYEKMQSDKGSIPDRFSAQQFSDYHSELNMSSLELGDSALYFCASSFRRTGNNSPLHFGNGTRLTVT.

The chain has TRBV11-3 and TRBJ1-1; 7 bases match TRBD1. The CDR3 covers 16 residues. The J segment lost 1 base and the V segment lost 5 bases, leaving 10 bases of the junction unmatched. CDR1 is SGHNT and CDR2 is YENEEA in the germline V gene. CDR3 bases: TGTGCCAGCAGCACCCGGGACAGAGGGTCGAACACTGAAGCTTTCTTT. Protein sequence: CASSTRDRGSNTEAFF.